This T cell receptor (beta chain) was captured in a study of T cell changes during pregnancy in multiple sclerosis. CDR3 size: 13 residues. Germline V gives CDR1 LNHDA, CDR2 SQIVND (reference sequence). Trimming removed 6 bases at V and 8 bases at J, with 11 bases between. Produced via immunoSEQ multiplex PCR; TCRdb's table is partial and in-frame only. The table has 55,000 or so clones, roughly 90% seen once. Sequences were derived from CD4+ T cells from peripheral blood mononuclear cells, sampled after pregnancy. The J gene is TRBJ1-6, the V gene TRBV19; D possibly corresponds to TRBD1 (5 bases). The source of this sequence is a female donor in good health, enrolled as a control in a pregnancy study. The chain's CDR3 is CASSAREDSPLHF. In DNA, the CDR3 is TGTGCCAGTAGCGCCAGGGAGGATTCACCCCTCCACTTT. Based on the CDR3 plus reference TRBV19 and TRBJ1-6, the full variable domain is DGGITQSPKYLFRKEGQNVTLSCEQNLNHDAMYWYRQDPGQGLRLIYYSQIVNDFQKGDIAEGYSVSREKKESFPLTVTSAQKNPTAFYLCASSAREDSPLHFGNGTRLTVT.